This passage covers 9 T cell receptor beta chains from one sample sequenced in a study of spatial heterogeneity in lung cancer. TCRdb re-called the 5' RACE reads through MiXCR, storing one row per CDR3 protein. The data hold 20,000 to 30,000 distinct CDR3 sequences, with approximately 4.6% observed a single time. The time point denotes: sample taken at primary tumor resection. This sample comprised PBMCs, obtained at surgery. The receptors come from a male donor with early-stage non-small cell lung cancer.

This clonotype was detected many times. This sequence joins TRBV6-5 and TRBJ2-1, with 9 bases that match TRBD2. The CDR3 covers 17 residues. The germline V gene encodes CDR1 MNHEY and CDR2 SVGAGI. V shed 3 bases and J 5 bases; nucleotides not matched to a gene: 11. The DNA of the CDR3 is TGTGCCAGCAGTTATTCTAGCGGGAATATTCAAAACAATGAGCAGTTCTTC. Translation gives CASSYSSGNIQNNEQFF.

This clonotype appeared many times. This chain links TRBV12-3 or TRBV12-4 with TRBJ2-7; possibly TRBD2 for D (6 bases). V lost 5 bases and J lost 4, with 18 bases in between. The CDR3 has 15 residues. Here the CDR3 DNA reads TGTGCCAGCAGTGCCTCAAGAGCAGGGACTTACGAGCAGTACTTC. This codes for CASSASRAGTYEQYF.

This clonotype was counted at least ten times. The chain has TRBV10-2 and TRBJ2-7, with D uncertain. This CDR3 is built from 14 residues. Germline V gene lookup returns CDR1 WSHSY and CDR2 SAAADI. V lost 7 bases to trimming and J lost 0 bases, with 13 bases between them. The chain's CDR3 is CASIEFPSSYEQYF. In DNA form, the CDR3 reads TGCGCCAGCATCGAGTTCCCCAGCTCCTACGAGCAGTACTTC.

The chain carries TRBV14 and TRBJ2-7, with D perhaps matching TRBD1 or TRBD2 (6 bases each). The germline V gene encodes CDR1 SGHDN and CDR2 FVKESK. V shed 5 bases and J shed 2 bases, with 16 bases lying between them. The CDR3 extends over 15 amino acids. Written as DNA, the CDR3 is TGTGCCAGCAGCTATACAGGGCGGGGACCCTACGAGCAGTACTTC. Translated: CASSYTGRGPYEQYF.

This clonotype was detected ten times or more. The chain joins TRBV20-1 to TRBJ1-5; 7 nucleotides agree with TRBD1. V was pared by 6 bases and J by 7 bases, with 6 bases of the junction left unmatched. In germline, CDR1 is DFQATT, CDR2 SNEGSKA (reference sequence). This CDR3 is 12 amino acids long. The CDR3 region has the DNA TGCAGTGCACGGACAGGTTTCCAGCCCCAGCATTTT. Translation: CSARTGFQPQHF.

This clonotype came up a few times. CDR3 nucleotides: TGTGCCAGTGGAACCGGGCTAGATAATTCACCCCTCCACTTT. It specifies CASGTGLDNSPLHF. The chain joins TRBV19 to TRBJ1-6; no reliable D call. Trimming left V 8 bases short and J 5 bases short, with 13 bases between. This CDR3 comprises 14 residues. The germline CDR1 and CDR2 sequences are LNHDA and SQIVND (reference sequence).

This clonotype has only one observation. A read error may be the cause here, since a much bigger clone is one base away. The chain employs TRBV30 and TRBJ2-1, with 14 positions matching TRBD2. Per the germline V gene, CDR1 is GTSNPN and CDR2 is SVGIG (reference sequence). The V gene end was trimmed by 3 bases and the J gene end by 8 bases; junction bases not matched to a gene: 6. The CDR3 has 15 residues. As DNA, the CDR3 is TGTGCCTGGAGAGATGTGGGACTAGCGGGAGATGAGCAGTTCTTC. It codes for CAWRDVGLAGDEQFF.

The chain links TRBV7-2 to TRBJ2-1; 12 positions match TRBD1. Germline CDR1 and CDR2: SGHTA and FQGNSA. The CDR3 is made up of 16 amino acids. Trimming at V came to 1 base and at J to 7 bases, leaving 5 bases not matched to a gene. The CDR3 nucleotides read TGTGCCAGCAGCTTAGTGGGACAGGGGGCAAAAAATGAGCAGTTCTTC. This translates into CASSLVGQGAKNEQFF.

This clonotype appeared many times. The chain carries TRBV11-2 and TRBJ2-1; unclear D gene. The CDR3 consists of 13 residues. V shed 4 bases and J shed 5 bases, with 9 bases lying between them. Germline CDR1 is SGHAT and CDR2 is FQNNGV. The CDR3 DNA is TGTGCCAGCAGCTCAATCCTCGACAATGAGCAGTTCTTC. This gives the protein CASSSILDNEQFF.